This record looks at one T cell receptor (beta chain) sequence and its context. What it binds is unknown. PCR employed 60 Vbeta and 13 Jbeta primers. Produced via immunoSEQ multiplex PCR; TCRdb's table is partial and in-frame only. The sample includes 160,000 or so clones, approximately 84% of them seen just once. The data derive from a study of cytomegalovirus exposure and HLA in healthy donors. Across the whole study: A previous analysis identified 95 million to 120 million unique TCR beta sequences derived from some 200 million T cells. Of 398 genotyped donors, approximately 80% clustered with self-reported Caucasian donors.

The V end lost 5 bases, the J end lost 1 base, and 5 bases lay between the germline ends. Per germline, CDR1 SGHVS and CDR2 FQNEAQ. This CDR3 has 13 residues. Overall study findings and caveats: The study found most TCR sequences rare, yet found some public TCRs in many donors. Accurate prediction of most subjects' HLA-A and HLA-B alleles from TCR beta sequences was reported.

Source material: PBMCs. The sequence was obtained from a man aged 30-40 years in good health and CMV-seronegative. The chain carries TRBV7-8 and TRBJ2-2; no definite D call. DNA for the CDR3: TGTGCCAGCAGCCCAGGGAACACCGGGGAGCTGTTTTTT. Translating gives CASSPGNTGELFF. Drawing the rest from reference TRBV7-8 and TRBJ2-2, the complete variable domain is GAGVSQSPRYKVAKRGQDVALRCDPISGHVSLFWYQQALGQGPEFLTYFQNEAQLDKSGLPSDRFFAERPEGSVSTLKIQRTQQEDSAVYLCASSPGNTGELFFGEGSRLTVL.